This TCR beta chain is from a study of siplizumab effects on memory and regulatory T cells. Produced via immunoSEQ multiplex PCR; TCRdb's table is partial and in-frame only. Among around 100,000 clones listed, more than 85% were seen once. Trimming stripped 2 bases from V and 3 bases from J, with 11 bases between. Germline assignment: CDR1 SEHNR and CDR2 FQNEAQ (reference sequence). This CDR3 has 16 amino acids. Source material: CD4+ T cells sorted from blood. The chain couples TRBV7-9 to TRBJ2-6; the D is unclear. The source is a human donor in good health. The CDR3 spells CASSLPSSLGANVLTF. CDR3 coding DNA: TGTGCCAGCAGCTTACCTTCTTCTCTTGGGGCCAACGTCCTGACTTTC.